One and the same sample provided the 27 T cell receptor beta chains below, sequenced in a study of shared clonotypes between healthy human individuals. The data were produced by immunoSEQ multiplex PCR, yet TCRdb's version contains in-frame clones alone and is incomplete. Here the sample spans millions of clones, 85% to 95% being singletons. The sequenced sample was naive CD4+ T cells sorted from blood. Noted subset: CD45RA+ positively selected. The receptors derive from a man between 18 and 35 years old in good health.

The genes are TRBV7-8 and TRBJ2-5; no reliable D call. Germline V CDR1 and CDR2: SGHVS, FQNEAQ. V dropped 3 bases and J dropped 0 bases, with 8 bases sitting between them. This CDR3 contains 14 residues. As DNA, the CDR3 is TGTGCCAGCAGCTTGAACGGAAACCAAGAGACCCAGTACTTC. Amino acids: CASSLNGNQETQYF. Together with reference TRBV7-8 and TRBJ2-5, the CDR3 gives the full variable domain: GAGVSQSPRYKVAKRGQDVALRCDPISGHVSLFWYQQALGQGPEFLTYFQNEAQLDKSGLPSDRFFAERPEGSVSTLKIQRTQQEDSAVYLCASSLNGNQETQYFGPGTRLLVL.

Regarding this clone: This sample also contains other DNA sequences that code for the same CDR3. V and J are TRBV11-3 and TRBJ2-5, with D maybe TRBD1 (7 bases). The V gene lost 4 bases and the J gene lost 3 bases, with 12 bases spanning the gap. Germline CDR1 SGHNT, CDR2 YENEEA. The CDR3 loop spans 14 amino acids. CDR3: CASSSGRGEETQYF. In nucleotides, the CDR3 is TGTGCCAGCAGCTCGGGCAGGGGGGAAGAGACCCAGTACTTC. Full variable domain (missing parts from reference TRBV11-3 and TRBJ2-5): EAGVVQSPRYKIIEKKQPVAFWCNPISGHNTLYWYLQNLGQGPELLIRYENEEAVDDSQLPKDRFSAERLKGVDSTLKIQPAELGDSAVYLCASSSGRGEETQYFGPGTRLLVL.

V and J are TRBV28 and TRBJ1-1; the match to TRBD1 covers 12 bases. J was trimmed by 6 bases and V by 6 bases; bases with no gene match: 2. From germline, CDR1 is MDHEN and CDR2 SYDVKM. The length of the CDR3 is 13 residues. The CDR3: CASRGTGGAEAFF. CDR3 nucleotide sequence: TGTGCCAGCAGGGGGACAGGGGGCGCTGAAGCTTTCTTT.

The chain recombines TRBV9 with TRBJ2-3; a possible D gene is TRBD2 (5 bases). CDR1 is SGDLS, CDR2 YYNGEE, per germline. The CDR3 covers 16 residues. V was trimmed by 0 bases and J by 2 bases, leaving 13 bases between them. The CDR3 protein is CASSVGISANTDTQYF. The CDR3 DNA reads TGTGCCAGCAGCGTAGGTATTAGCGCGAACACAGATACGCAGTATTTT.

V gene TRBV10-3 combines with J gene TRBJ1-3; D is undetermined. V shed 10 bases and J shed 4 bases, with 11 bases lying between them. Looked up from germline, CDR1 is ENHRY and CDR2 is SYGVKD. The CDR3 sequence is 12 residues long. CDR3 DNA sequence: TGTGCCACCAAGTCGGGGGGAAACACCATATATTTT. This encodes CATKSGGNTIYF.

The CDR3 protein is CASSLGVKTGELFF. CDR3 in DNA: TGTGCCAGCAGCTTAGGAGTTAAGACCGGGGAGCTGTTTTTT. The rearrangement links TRBV11-2 to TRBJ2-2; D not certain. Germline V CDR1 and CDR2: SGHAT, FQNNGV. The CDR3 consists of 14 residues. The V gene lost 1 base and the J gene lost 5 bases, with 8 bases spanning the gap. Based on the CDR3 plus reference TRBV11-2 and TRBJ2-2, the full variable domain is EAGVAQSPRYKIIEKRQSVAFWCNPISGHATLYWYQQILGQGPKLLIQFQNNGVVDDSQLPKDRFSAERLKGVDSTLKIQPAKLEDSAVYLCASSLGVKTGELFFGEGSRLTVL.

Of note for this clone: The identical CDR3 is also encoded by other nucleotide sequences in the sample. J is TRBJ2-4 and V is TRBV30, with 7 bases identical to TRBD1. V lost 4 bases and J lost 1; bases outside the gene matches: 1. The CDR3 is 13 amino acids. Germline CDR1 GTSNPN, CDR2 SVGIG (reference sequence). The CDR3 sequence: CAWTGGAKNIQYF. The CDR3 nucleotides read TGTGCCTGGACAGGGGGTGCCAAAAACATTCAGTACTTC.

V and J are TRBV9 and TRBJ1-1, with no clear D. The ends were cut back, 5 bases at V and 1 base at J, with 12 bases in the middle. Germline V gene sequence: CDR1 SGDLS, CDR2 YYNGEE. The CDR3 is 14 amino acids. CDR3 DNA sequence: TGTGCCAGCAGGGGTACCGGGTCGAACACTGAAGCTTTCTTT. Translating gives CASRGTGSNTEAFF.

This clone has ten or more counts. V and J are TRBV30 and TRBJ1-1; 7 positions match TRBD1. J gave up 0 bases and V 1 base, and 5 bases lay outside the gene matches. Germline V CDR1 and CDR2: GTSNPN, SVGIG (reference sequence). This CDR3 spans 15 amino acids. CDR3 sequence: CAWSDFDRVNTEAFF. The CDR3 DNA is TGTGCCTGGAGTGATTTCGACAGGGTGAACACTGAAGCTTTCTTT.

A note on this clone: The same CDR3 is also encoded by other DNA sequences in this sample. The J gene is TRBJ2-2, the V gene TRBV6-6; tentatively, D is TRBD1 (6 bases). Trimming removed 6 bases from V and 8 bases from J, with 10 bases in between. Germline V gives CDR1 MNHNY, CDR2 SVGAGI (reference sequence). This CDR3 spans 12 amino acids. DNA for the CDR3: TGTGCCAGCAGCCCCGGGACAGGGGAGCTGTTTTTT. The encoded protein is CASSPGTGELFF.

This chain joins TRBV10-3 and TRBJ2-1; maybe TRBD2 (6 bases). This CDR3 spans 14 amino acids. CDR1 is ENHRY, CDR2 SYGVKD, per germline. The V end lost 5 bases, the J end lost 5 bases, and 13 bases lay between the germline ends. The CDR3 DNA reads as TGTGCCATCAGTAAGGGACTCCATGACAATGAGCAGTTCTTC. Amino acids: CAISKGLHDNEQFF.

The V and J genes are TRBV28 and TRBJ2-2; a possible D gene is TRBD1 (7 bases). The CDR3 has 16 residues. Trimming pared 3 bases from V and 1 base from J, leaving 12 bases between. The V gene's germline CDR1 is MDHEN and CDR2 SYDVKM. The chain's CDR3 is CASSLEGAQNTGELFF. CDR3 nucleotide sequence: TGTGCCAGCAGTTTGGAGGGGGCCCAGAACACCGGGGAGCTGTTTTTT. The whole variable domain, filled in from reference TRBV28 and TRBJ2-2, reads DVKVTQSSRYLVKRTGEKVFLECVQDMDHENMFWYRQDPGLGLRLIYFSYDVKMKEKGDIPEGYSVSREKKERFSLILESASTNQTSMYLCASSLEGAQNTGELFFGEGSRLTVL.

The CDR3 DNA reads as TGCGCCAGCAGTGATGGACAGGGGGCGAGGAATGAGCAGTTCTTC. It yields the protein CASSDGQGARNEQFF. V and J are TRBV10-1 and TRBJ2-1; TRBD1 matches at 11 bases. J gave up 7 bases and V 3 bases, and 5 bases lay outside the gene matches. Germline V lookup: CDR1 WNHNN, CDR2 SYGVQD (reference sequence). The CDR3 covers 15 residues.

Notes on this clone: Relative to the germline gene, one junction end is altered; a read error may explain this. The chain joins TRBV18 to TRBJ2-5; TRBD2 matches 8 bases. The CDR3 covers 16 residues. Germline CDR1 and CDR2: KGHSH and LQKENI. The CDR3, as DNA: TGTGCCAGCTCGCCACCGGGACTAGGAGGTCTAGGGACCCAGTACTTC. This translates into CASSPPGLGGLGTQYF.

The J gene is TRBJ2-5, the V gene TRBV27; TRBD1 agrees at 9 bases. CDR3 size: 16 residues. With V trimmed by 5 bases and J by 5 bases, 12 bases remained unmatched. The V gene's germline CDR1 is MNHEY and CDR2 SMNVEV (reference sequence). Written as DNA, the CDR3 is TGTGCCAGCAGTCTCACCGGGACAGGGATTTCTGAGACCCAGTACTTC. Amino acid sequence: CASSLTGTGISETQYF.

This clone appeared once. This sequence joins TRBV19 and TRBJ2-5; D is tentatively TRBD1 or TRBD2 (6 bases each). Trimming removed 4 bases from V and 3 bases from J, with 15 bases in between. The CDR3 is made up of 15 amino acids. Germline CDR1 reads LNHDA; CDR2 reads SQIVND (reference sequence). The CDR3 reads CASSRGQSGEETQYF. DNA of the CDR3: TGTGCCAGTAGTAGAGGACAGTCGGGGGAAGAGACCCAGTACTTC.

The gene calls are TRBV2 and TRBJ2-5; weak D call: TRBD2 (5 bases). Germline V gene lookup returns CDR1 SNHLY and CDR2 FYNNEI. V lost 5 bases and J lost 4, with 8 bases in between. The CDR3 sequence is 12 residues long. The DNA of the CDR3 is TGTGCCAGCAGTTCGAGCGGAGAGACCCAGTACTTC. Its translation: CASSSSGETQYF.

The V gene is TRBV19, the J gene TRBJ2-4; TRBD2 is a possible D gene (5 bases). The germline V gene encodes CDR1 LNHDA and CDR2 SQIVND (reference sequence). V shed 3 bases and J shed 7 bases, with 19 bases lying between them. The CDR3 length is 16 residues. The CDR3 nucleotides read TGTGCCAGTAGTATGTCCCCCGGGGTCCTAAGGAACATTCAGTACTTC. Translated: CASSMSPGVLRNIQYF.

This chain uses TRBV6-6 with TRBJ1-1, with a tentative D call TRBD1 (5 bases). V gave up 5 bases and J gave up 6 bases, with 16 bases separating them. Germline loops: CDR1 MNHNY, CDR2 SVGAGI (reference sequence). The length of the CDR3 is 14 residues. The CDR3 region is CASSLLPGAAEAFF. The CDR3 region has the DNA TGTGCCAGCAGTCTACTCCCCGGGGCTGCTGAAGCTTTCTTT.

The J gene is TRBJ1-5, the V gene TRBV28; possible D gene TRBD1, 6 bases. Germline V gene data show CDR1 as MDHEN and CDR2 as SYDVKM. The CDR3 consists of 14 residues. V lost 7 bases to trimming and J lost 7 bases, with 17 bases between them. The CDR3, as DNA: TGTGCCAGCAAGGCCACAGGGTATGGACAGCCCCAGCATTTT. Its translation: CASKATGYGQPQHF. Supplemented by reference TRBV28 and TRBJ1-5, the full variable domain reads DVKVTQSSRYLVKRTGEKVFLECVQDMDHENMFWYRQDPGLGLRLIYFSYDVKMKEKGDIPEGYSVSREKKERFSLILESASTNQTSMYLCASKATGYGQPQHFGDGTRLSIL.

The chain joins TRBV19 to TRBJ1-6; D gene uncertain. Trimming took 4 bases from V and 13 from J, leaving 14 bases between them. Germline assignment: CDR1 LNHDA and CDR2 SQIVND (reference sequence). This CDR3 contains 13 residues. CDR3 sequence reads: CASSKVEGNPLHF. Written as DNA, the CDR3 is TGTGCCAGTAGTAAGGTTGAAGGGAACCCCCTCCACTTT.

V usage is TRBV18 and J usage is TRBJ1-2, with TRBD1 as a possible D gene (5 bases). Germline values: CDR1 KGHSH, CDR2 LQKENI. This CDR3 is 16 amino acids long. V was shortened by 0 bases and J by 1 base, with 12 bases between the two germline ends. The CDR3 nucleotides read TGTGCCAGCTCACCACCGGGACTGACTCTTAACTATGGCTACACCTTC. It yields the protein CASSPPGLTLNYGYTF.

The chain joins TRBV7-9 to TRBJ1-1; D is unresolved. V dropped 1 base and J dropped 0 bases, with 9 bases sitting between them. The CDR3 is 15 residues long. Germline lookup yields CDR1 SEHNR and CDR2 FQNEAQ (reference sequence). Here the CDR3 DNA reads TGTGCCAGCAGCTTAGGTCCGGGGATGAACACTGAAGCTTTCTTT. It encodes CASSLGPGMNTEAFF.

V usage is TRBV10-3 and J usage is TRBJ2-7; tentative D call: TRBD2 (5 bases). The CDR3 spans 15 residues. Germline V gene data show CDR1 as ENHRY and CDR2 as SYGVKD. The V end lost 1 base, the J end lost 5 bases, and 15 bases lay between the germline ends. In DNA form, the CDR3 reads TGTGCCATCAGTGAGTTGGCTAGCATCGGCAACGAGCAGTACTTC. This gives the protein CAISELASIGNEQYF.

Comments on this clone: Other nucleotide sequences from this sample produce the same CDR3. The chain employs TRBV18 and TRBJ1-1; 7 bases fit TRBD1. This CDR3 is 14 amino acids long. The V gene end was trimmed by 6 bases and the J gene end by 1 base; junction bases not matched to a gene: 5. Germline CDR1 KGHSH, CDR2 LQKENI. The DNA of the CDR3 is TGTGCCAGCTCCGTGGGACAGACGAACACTGAAGCTTTCTTT. It encodes CASSVGQTNTEAFF. The full variable domain, completed using reference TRBV18 and TRBJ1-1, is NAGVMQNPRHLVRRRGQEARLRCSPMKGHSHVYWYRQLPEEGLKFMVYLQKENIIDESGMPKERFSAEFPKEGPSILRIQQVVRGDSAAYFCASSVGQTNTEAFFGQGTRLTVV.

Turning to this clone: The junction does not match germline at one end; this may be a read error. Other nucleotide sequences from this sample produce the same CDR3. The chain employs TRBV7-2 and TRBJ2-3, with 8 positions matching TRBD2. Germline loops: CDR1 SGHTA, CDR2 FQGNSA. The CDR3 runs to 15 residues. The CDR3 nucleotides read TGTGCCAGCAGTTTAGCGGGAACCTCCACAGATACGCAGTATTTT. Its protein product is CASSLAGTSTDTQYF.

This clone was found once. The V gene is TRBV4-1, the J gene TRBJ2-7; D unresolved. Germline CDR1 is MGHRA and CDR2 is YSYEKL. Trimming pared 1 base from V and 4 bases from J, leaving 11 bases between. This CDR3 is built from 14 residues. This CDR3 reads CASSQGVTPYEQYF. DNA of the CDR3: TGCGCCAGCAGCCAAGGAGTTACCCCATACGAGCAGTACTTC.